These 13 T cell receptor beta chains originate from one sample sequenced in a study of cytomegalovirus exposure and HLA in healthy donors. In the PCR, 60 Vbeta and 13 Jbeta primers were used. The assay was immunoSEQ multiplex PCR, and TCRdb's table has in-frame clones only and misses some. Its table records 150,000 to 250,000 clones. Sequencing input: PBMCs. The receptors were sampled from a boy aged 10-17 years in good health and CMV-seronegative.

V gene TRBV5-1 combines with J gene TRBJ2-5; D may be TRBD2 (5 bases). Trimming pared 0 bases from V and 0 bases from J, leaving 9 bases between. The CDR3 totals 15 residues. CDR1 is SGHRS, CDR2 YFSETQ, per germline. CDR3 nucleotide sequence: TGCGCCAGCAGCTTGGTGCCGGGGAACCAAGAGACCCAGTACTTC. Protein: CASSLVPGNQETQYF.

The chain has TRBV6-1 and TRBJ1-1, with D unresolved. The CDR3 extends over 15 amino acids. V was pared by 9 bases and J by 1 base, with 18 bases between. In germline, CDR1 is MNHNS, CDR2 SASEGT. The chain's CDR3 is CASTKRVEGNTEAFF. In nucleotides, the CDR3 is TGTGCCAGTACTAAAAGGGTAGAGGGGAACACTGAAGCTTTCTTT.

J is TRBJ1-4 and V is TRBV19, with TRBD1 matching over 8 bases. This CDR3 contains 14 residues. V lost 10 bases to trimming and J lost 7 bases; unmatched junction nucleotides: 11. Germline V lookup: CDR1 LNHDA, CDR2 SQIVND (reference sequence). CDR3 in DNA: TGTGCCACCCAGGGAACAGGGGGGACTGAAAAACTGTTTTTT. It encodes CATQGTGGTEKLFF.

The V gene is TRBV7-9, the J gene TRBJ1-2, with 9 bases that match TRBD1. Germline V gene lookup returns CDR1 SEHNR and CDR2 FQNEAQ (reference sequence). Trimming at V came to 6 bases and at J to 4 bases, leaving 12 bases not matched to a gene. The length of the CDR3 is 16 residues. The CDR3 is CASSSTGTGTSYGYTF. Here the CDR3 DNA reads TGTGCCAGCAGTTCCACCGGGACAGGGACGTCCTATGGCTACACCTTC. Complete variable domain (other parts from reference TRBV7-9 and TRBJ1-2): DTGVSQNPRHKITKRGQNVTFRCDPISEHNRLYWYRQTLGQGPEFLTYFQNEAQLEKSRLLSDRFSAERPKGSFSTLEIQRTEQGDSAMYLCASSSTGTGTSYGYTFGSGTRLTVV.

The chain combines TRBV6-5 with TRBJ1-3; D unresolved. The CDR3 totals 13 residues. V was cut by 6 bases and J by 2 bases, with 8 bases left in between. Germline CDR1 reads MNHEY; CDR2 reads SVGAGI. The CDR3 region is CASRGSPGNTIYF. CDR3 DNA sequence: TGTGCCAGCAGAGGGAGTCCTGGAAACACCATATATTTT.

The chain is built from TRBV7-8 and TRBJ1-1; 7 nucleotides match TRBD1. This CDR3 has 13 amino acids. V was clipped by 1 base and J by 7 bases; unmatched bases: 3. In germline, CDR1 is SGHVS, CDR2 FQNEAQ. The DNA for the CDR3 is TGTGCCAGCAGCTTAGGAGGGACAGTTGAAGCTTTCTTT. Translated: CASSLGGTVEAFF.

The chain carries TRBV19 and TRBJ1-3; D is unclear. The CDR3 contains 14 residues. CDR1 LNHDA and CDR2 SQIVND come from the germline V gene (reference sequence). V lost 6 bases to trimming and J lost 0 bases, with 9 bases between them. CDR3 sequence: CASSLQISGNTIYF. CDR3 bases: TGTGCCAGTAGCCTACAGATCTCTGGAAACACCATATATTTT. Together with reference TRBV19 and TRBJ1-3, the CDR3 gives the full variable domain: DGGITQSPKYLFRKEGQNVTLSCEQNLNHDAMYWYRQDPGQGLRLIYYSQIVNDFQKGDIAEGYSVSREKKESFPLTVTSAQKNPTAFYLCASSLQISGNTIYFGEGSWLTVV.

CDR3 in amino acids: CASSMVGGADTQYF. The DNA for the CDR3 is TGTGCCAGTAGTATGGTAGGGGGCGCAGATACGCAGTATTTT. The chain links TRBV19 to TRBJ2-3; TRBD1 aligns across 7 bases. The CDR3 loop spans 14 amino acids. CDR1 LNHDA and CDR2 SQIVND come from the germline V gene (reference sequence). V dropped 3 bases and J dropped 4; count of bases not matched to a gene: 4.

V and J are TRBV5-1 and TRBJ1-4, with 11 bases identical to TRBD1. V lost 3 bases, J lost 6 bases, and 4 bases stayed unmatched. CDR3 size: 15 residues. CDR1 and CDR2 from the germline V gene are SGHRS and YFSETQ. CDR3 protein: CASSYRDRGDEKLFF. The CDR3 nucleotides read TGCGCCAGCAGCTACCGGGACAGGGGGGATGAAAAACTGTTTTTT.

The J gene is TRBJ1-1, the V gene TRBV28; D possibly corresponds to TRBD1 (6 bases). Germline CDR1 reads MDHEN; CDR2 reads SYDVKM. Trimming cost V 3 bases and J 3 bases, with 17 bases left between them. There are 16 residues in the CDR3. Written as DNA, the CDR3 is TGTGCCAGCAGTTTGGGGGCGGCACCCGCGGACACTGAAGCTTTCTTT. Residues: CASSLGAAPADTEAFF.

V and J are TRBV19 and TRBJ1-1, with D perhaps TRBD1 (5 bases). Germline V gene sequence: CDR1 LNHDA, CDR2 SQIVND (reference sequence). The V gene lost 3 bases and the J gene lost 4 bases, with 12 bases spanning the gap. CDR3 length: 14 amino acids. The CDR3 is CASSIFGQGTEAFF. The CDR3 DNA reads as TGTGCCAGTAGTATTTTCGGGCAGGGCACTGAAGCTTTCTTT.

This chain connects TRBV2 to TRBJ2-1; D call uncertain. The CDR3 runs 10 residues. Trimming stripped 6 bases from V and 10 bases from J, with 7 bases between. Germline-derived CDR1 and CDR2 are SNHLY and FYNNEI. CDR3 sequence (DNA): TGTGCCAGCAGCTTCTTAGAGCAGTTCTTC. Amino acids: CASSFLEQFF.

This sequence joins TRBV11-3 and TRBJ2-1; TRBD1 matches at 7 bases. CDR3 size: 17 residues. Germline assignment: CDR1 SGHNT and CDR2 YENEEA. Trimming took 0 bases from V and 1 from J; bases not matched to a gene: 6. CDR3 protein: CASSLERWDSSYNEQFF. DNA of the CDR3: TGTGCCAGCAGCTTAGAAAGGTGGGACAGTTCCTACAATGAGCAGTTCTTC. The variable domain in full, completed from reference TRBV11-3 and TRBJ2-1, reads EAGVVQSPRYKIIEKKQPVAFWCNPISGHNTLYWYLQNLGQGPELLIRYENEEAVDDSQLPKDRFSAERLKGVDSTLKIQPAELGDSAVYLCASSLERWDSSYNEQFFGPGTRLTVL.